This entry lists 29 T cell receptor beta chains sequenced from one sample in a study of cytomegalovirus exposure and HLA in healthy donors. PCR employed 60 Vbeta and 13 Jbeta primers. Assay: immunoSEQ multiplex PCR; the TCRdb copy retains only in-frame clones and omits some. The sample lists 100,000 to 150,000 clones, approximately 82% occurring once. Source material: PBMCs. The receptor set was obtained from a woman younger than 30 in good health and CMV-seropositive.

The rearrangement uses TRBV2 and TRBJ2-1; 12 positions agree with TRBD2. CDR3 length equals 15 residues. Trimming at V came to 6 bases and at J to 6 bases, leaving 6 bases not matched to a gene. The germline CDR1 and CDR2 sequences are SNHLY and FYNNEI. CDR3 sequence: CASRKLAGGSNEQFF. The CDR3 DNA sequence: TGTGCCAGCAGGAAACTAGCGGGGGGTAGCAATGAGCAGTTCTTC.

J is TRBJ1-6 and V is TRBV23-1, with a tentative D call TRBD1 (6 bases). TRBV23-1 is marked as an open reading frame, function uncertain. V lost 2 bases to trimming and J lost 1 base, with 15 bases between them. There are 18 residues in the CDR3. CDR3 coding DNA: TGCGCCAGCAGTCAAGACAGGAGGCTGGGGTCCTATAATTCACCCCTCCACTTT. This translates into CASSQDRRLGSYNSPLHF.

The V call is TRBV27, the J call TRBJ2-5; 8 bases are a match to TRBD2. J lost 0 bases, V lost 5 bases, and 5 bases had no gene match. Germline V gene lookup returns CDR1 MNHEY and CDR2 SMNVEV (reference sequence). The CDR3 runs to 15 residues. This CDR3 is CASSTSGWYQETQYF. The CDR3, as DNA: TGTGCCAGCAGTACTAGCGGTTGGTACCAAGAGACCCAGTACTTC.

The chain couples TRBV6-5 to TRBJ2-1, with 9 bases fitting TRBD1. The CDR3 has 14 amino acids. Trimming took 6 bases from V and 9 from J; bases not matched to a gene: 9. CDR1 is MNHEY, CDR2 SVGAGI, per germline. The CDR3 DNA sequence: TGTGCCAGCAGCTCCGGGACAGGGAAGGCTGAGCAGTTCTTC. It is translated as CASSSGTGKAEQFF.

V usage is TRBV9 and J usage is TRBJ2-3; D is perhaps TRBD2 (7 bases). The V end was cut by 4 bases, the J end by 3 bases, with 15 bases between. CDR1 is SGDLS and CDR2 is YYNGEE in the germline V gene. The CDR3 has 15 residues. In DNA form, the CDR3 reads TGTGCCAGCAGCTCAGGGGATAGCGGGACAGATACGCAGTATTTT. Its protein is CASSSGDSGTDTQYF.

The chain joins TRBV19 to TRBJ2-7; 10 bases fit TRBD1. J gave up 2 bases and V 7 bases, and 11 bases lay outside the gene matches. Germline lookup yields CDR1 LNHDA and CDR2 SQIVND (reference sequence). The CDR3 runs to 16 residues. This CDR3 is CASTPIGGTGAYEQYF. The CDR3 DNA sequence: TGTGCCAGTACCCCAATCGGAGGGACAGGGGCCTACGAGCAGTACTTC.

V is TRBV27 and J is TRBJ1-1; maybe TRBD1 (5 bases). This CDR3 has 12 residues. Looked up from germline, CDR1 is MNHEY and CDR2 is SMNVEV (reference sequence). V was shortened by 6 bases and J by 7 bases, with 12 bases between the two germline ends. CDR3 nucleotides: TGTGCCAGCAGCCGCCTGGGGGGTGAAGCTTTCTTT. Translated: CASSRLGGEAFF.

This clone was observed a single time. The chain carries TRBV6-4 and TRBJ1-2, with 8 bases that match TRBD1. The CDR3 is made up of 16 amino acids. With V trimmed by 3 bases and J by 5 bases, 11 bases remained unmatched. Germline CDR1 is MRHNA and CDR2 is SNTAGT. CDR3: CASSEKPGQAEYGYTF. The CDR3 nucleotides are TGTGCCAGCAGTGAAAAACCGGGACAGGCGGAATATGGCTACACCTTC.

The V call is TRBV6-6, the J call TRBJ2-3; the D is unclear. Trimming pared 0 bases from V and 6 bases from J, leaving 4 bases between. Germline V gene data show CDR1 as MNHNY and CDR2 as SVGAGI (reference sequence). The CDR3 covers 12 residues. CDR3 in DNA: TGTGCCAGCAGTTACTCGAGGGATACGCAGTATTTT. It translates to CASSYSRDTQYF.

The chain couples TRBV4-1 to TRBJ2-1; 9 bases align to TRBD1. After removal of 4 bases from V and 10 bases from J, the junction contained 5 bases not matched to a gene. This CDR3 has 13 residues. The germline gives CDR1 MGHRA, CDR2 YSYEKL. The CDR3 bases are TGCGCCAGCAGCCGGACAGGGGTAGGCGAGCAGTTCTTC. Residues: CASSRTGVGEQFF.

CDR3 amino acids: CASSRRGGLVDEQFF. The CDR3 bases are TGCGCCAGCAGCCGGCGGGGGGGCCTCGTCGATGAGCAGTTCTTC. The rearrangement uses TRBV5-1 and TRBJ2-1; 9 nucleotides align to TRBD2. The J segment lost 8 bases and the V segment lost 4 bases, leaving 10 bases of the junction unmatched. CDR1 and CDR2 from the germline V gene are SGHRS and YFSETQ. The CDR3 contains 15 residues.

The chain carries TRBV18 and TRBJ1-4; D unclear. The V gene lost 1 base and the J gene lost 2 bases, with 8 bases spanning the gap. Germline values: CDR1 KGHSH, CDR2 LQKENI. This CDR3 is 15 amino acids long. CDR3 nucleotide sequence: TGTGCCAGCTCACCACGGGGAGGGACTAATGAAAAACTGTTTTTT. This gives the protein CASSPRGGTNEKLFF. Complete variable domain (other parts from reference TRBV18 and TRBJ1-4): NAGVMQNPRHLVRRRGQEARLRCSPMKGHSHVYWYRQLPEEGLKFMVYLQKENIIDESGMPKERFSAEFPKEGPSILRIQQVVRGDSAAYFCASSPRGGTNEKLFFGSGTQLSVL.

The chain uses TRBV7-8 and TRBJ2-1; TRBD1 agrees at 12 bases. This CDR3 comprises 16 residues. Germline V CDR1 and CDR2: SGHVS, FQNEAQ. With V trimmed by 5 bases and J by 7 bases, 9 bases remained unmatched. This CDR3 is CASSPRRDRGRNEQFF. DNA of the CDR3: TGTGCCAGCAGCCCAAGAAGGGACAGGGGGCGGAATGAGCAGTTCTTC.

The V and J genes are TRBV29-1 and TRBJ1-2, with D unclear. V gave up 0 bases and J gave up 7 bases, with 6 bases separating them. CDR3 size: 11 residues. CDR1 and CDR2 (germline): SQVTM, ANQGSEA. The CDR3 DNA reads TGCAGCGTTGAAGAGGCGGGTGGCTACACCTTC. It yields the protein CSVEEAGGYTF.

This clone has just a few counts. The chain uses TRBV5-5 and TRBJ2-1; 12 positions agree with TRBD2. This CDR3 spans 17 amino acids. V shed 3 bases, J shed 6 bases, and the junction held 10 bases outside the gene matches. The germline CDR1 and CDR2 sequences are SGHKS and YYEKEE (reference sequence). The CDR3 DNA sequence: TGTGCCAGCAGCTCTACCGCTCTAGCGGGGGGGGGCAATGAGCAGTTCTTC. Protein sequence: CASSSTALAGGGNEQFF.

The chain has TRBV12-5 and TRBJ2-1; D might be TRBD2 (5 bases). The CDR3 extends over 13 amino acids. Germline CDR1 is LGHNT and CDR2 is FRNRAP. With 8 bases removed from V and 9 bases from J, the gap between germline ends came to 17 bases. The CDR3 nucleotides read TGTGCTAGTCAGGATGGGCCTCGGGGTGAGCAGTTCTTC. Translating gives CASQDGPRGEQFF.

The chain recombines TRBV6-1 with TRBJ2-1; TRBD2 matches at 10 bases. Germline CDR1 MNHNS, CDR2 SASEGT. With V trimmed by 2 bases and J by 7 bases, 5 bases remained unmatched. The CDR3 covers 15 residues. The CDR3 DNA is TGTGCCAGCAGTGAACAAGCGGGGGGGCGGAATGAGCAGTTCTTC. It yields the protein CASSEQAGGRNEQFF.

This chain joins TRBV21-1 and TRBJ1-4; the table names TRBD1, a call not compared with the DNA. TRBV21-1 is marked as a pseudogene. This CDR3 contains 22 residues. The CDR3 sequence: CASSKSARGTTLPSATNEKLFF. The CDR3 DNA is TGTGCCAGCAGCAAATCGGCCAGGGGTACCACCCTCCCTTCGGCAACTAATGAAAAACTGTTTTTT.

This clone was seen once. The genes are TRBV4-1 and TRBJ1-5; 8 bases align to TRBD1. Germline V gene sequence: CDR1 MGHRA, CDR2 YSYEKL. V shed 3 bases, J shed 7 bases, and the junction held 5 bases outside the gene matches. This CDR3 is built from 14 residues. This CDR3 is CASSQLTGGQPQHF. CDR3 sequence (DNA): TGCGCCAGCAGCCAGCTTACAGGGGGACAGCCCCAGCATTTT.

V and J are TRBV7-3 and TRBJ2-2; no firm D call. The CDR3 contains 12 residues. The germline CDR1 and CDR2 sequences are SGHTA and FQGTGA. Trimming took 4 bases from V and 7 from J, leaving 7 bases between them. CDR3 DNA sequence: TGTGCCAGCAGCTCGACTGACGGGGAGCTGTTTTTT. This gives the protein CASSSTDGELFF.

This chain joins TRBV4-1 and TRBJ2-1; TRBD2 matches 7 bases. This CDR3 has 15 amino acids. V lost 0 bases to trimming and J lost 5 bases; unmatched junction nucleotides: 4. CDR1 is MGHRA and CDR2 is YSYEKL in the germline V gene. The CDR3 sequence: CASSQDGRGNNEQFF. The CDR3 nucleotides read TGCGCCAGCAGCCAAGATGGGAGGGGCAACAATGAGCAGTTCTTC.

This clone was found once. In DNA form, the CDR3 reads TGTGCCAGCAGCAATAGGGGACAGGGGGGGAAAGCTGGCTACACCTTC. It translates to CASSNRGQGGKAGYTF. This rearrangement joins TRBV21-1 to TRBJ1-2; TRBD1 was called by the table and not checked on the DNA. TRBV21-1 is tagged as a pseudogene. The CDR3 loop spans 16 amino acids.

J is TRBJ1-2 and V is TRBV6-6; D not certain. Trimming removed 0 bases from V and 8 bases from J, with 13 bases in between. CDR1 MNHNY and CDR2 SVGAGI come from the germline V gene (reference sequence). The CDR3 covers 14 residues. The CDR3 nucleotides read TGTGCCAGCAGTTACTCGAAAATACCAGTGGGCTACACCTTC. It encodes CASSYSKIPVGYTF.

The rearrangement joins TRBV5-6 to TRBJ2-4; TRBD2 matches 7 bases. J gave up 1 base and V 2 bases, and 0 bases lay outside the gene matches. The CDR3 sequence is 14 residues long. The germline gives CDR1 SGHDT, CDR2 YYEEEE. CDR3 amino acids: CASSFGGAKNIQYF. Written as DNA, the CDR3 is TGTGCCAGCAGCTTCGGGGGGGCCAAAAACATTCAGTACTTC.

J is TRBJ1-2 and V is TRBV14; 7 bases are shared with TRBD1. V lost 1 base and J lost 4; bases outside the gene matches: 6. The CDR3 consists of 15 residues. CDR1 and CDR2 (germline): SGHDN, FVKESK. The CDR3 region has the DNA TGTGCCAGCAGCCAAGTAGGGGGCGTCGGCTATGGCTACACCTTC. The encoded protein is CASSQVGGVGYGYTF. Using reference TRBV14 and TRBJ1-2 for the parts outside the CDR3, the full variable domain is EAGVTQFPSHSVIEKGQTVTLRCDPISGHDNLYWYRRVMGKEIKFLLHFVKESKQDESGMPNNRFLAERTGGTYSTLKVQPAELEDSGVYFCASSQVGGVGYGYTFGSGTRLTVV.

This clone was observed a few times. The genes are TRBV14 and TRBJ2-1; possibly TRBD2 for D (6 bases). The ends were cut back, 5 bases at V and 0 bases at J, with 11 bases in the middle. The V gene's germline CDR1 is SGHDN and CDR2 FVKESK. The CDR3 covers 15 residues. The CDR3 DNA is TGTGCCAGCAGCGGAGGACTAAGCTCCTACAATGAGCAGTTCTTC. It codes for CASSGGLSSYNEQFF.

The rearrangement links TRBV18 to TRBJ2-7; 7 bases align to TRBD1. The V and J ends lost 4 bases and 3 bases, in that order; junction bases with no gene match: 3. The germline gives CDR1 KGHSH, CDR2 LQKENI. The CDR3 sequence is 13 residues long. In DNA form, the CDR3 reads TGTGCCAGCTCACTGGGACAGTTCTACGAGCAGTACTTC. Its translation is CASSLGQFYEQYF.

The rearrangement uses TRBV7-9 and TRBJ1-5, with 10 bases aligning to TRBD1. The CDR3 contains 14 residues. V was pared by 5 bases and J by 5 bases, with 3 bases of the junction left unmatched. The germline gives CDR1 SEHNR, CDR2 FQNEAQ (reference sequence). The CDR3 coding sequence is TGTGCCAGCAGCGCGGGACAGGGGTATCAGCCCCAGCATTTT. Its protein product is CASSAGQGYQPQHF. Complete variable domain (other parts from reference TRBV7-9 and TRBJ1-5): DTGVSQNPRHKITKRGQNVTFRCDPISEHNRLYWYRQTLGQGPEFLTYFQNEAQLEKSRLLSDRFSAERPKGSFSTLEIQRTEQGDSAMYLCASSAGQGYQPQHFGDGTRLSIL.

The chain combines TRBV18 with TRBJ2-2, with D tentatively TRBD2 (5 bases). Germline CDR1 and CDR2: KGHSH and LQKENI. V was clipped by 0 bases and J by 0 bases, with 11 bases between them. The CDR3 has 17 amino acids. The CDR3 loop reads CASSPPNPGTNTGELFF. The CDR3 bases are TGTGCCAGCTCACCACCGAACCCGGGAACGAACACCGGGGAGCTGTTTTTT.